A single sample gave rise to the 26 T cell receptor beta chains below, sequenced in a study of beta chain features in type 1 diabetes (dated by TCRdb to the late 2010s). The receptor library was made with the immunoSEQ multiplex PCR assay. The entire isolated RNA was reverse transcribed using the High Capacity cDNA Reverse Transcription Kit, and thus expressed TCRB transcripts were sequenced. Sourced from immuneACCESS, this table was stored by TCRdb with only in-frame sequences that have V and J called. A share of the clones is absent; for the studies checked, an unresolved V gene accounts for under half, and the remainder has no known explanation. The sample profile shows about 180,000 clones; about 13% of them were found once. 0.62% of the sample rests with the top ten. The sequencing input was central memory CD4+ T cells from blood. All receptors derive from a woman under 30 in good health.

This clone turned up a few times. CDR3 bases: TGCGCCAGCAGCTTGTTCGGGAAAGGAGGGGAGACCCAGTACTTC. Its protein is CASSLFGKGGETQYF. The V call is TRBV5-1, the J call TRBJ2-5; tentative D call: TRBD2 (6 bases). Germline loops: CDR1 SGHRS, CDR2 YFSETQ. The germline V and J ends were trimmed by 1 base and 5 bases, with 15 bases remaining between them. CDR3 length: 15 residues.

This clone was found a few times. The chain couples TRBV30 to TRBJ2-1; a possible D gene is TRBD1 (6 bases). V gave up 0 bases and J gave up 9 bases, with 18 bases separating them. Per germline, CDR1 GTSNPN and CDR2 SVGIG (reference sequence). CDR3 size: 15 residues. The CDR3 reads CAWSVQSGAQGEQFF. CDR3 DNA: TGTGCCTGGAGTGTACAATCAGGGGCTCAGGGTGAGCAGTTCTTC.

This clone was observed a handful of times. This sequence joins TRBV7-9 and TRBJ1-5, with D possibly being TRBD1 (5 bases). Trimming took off 5 bases at V and 1 base at J, with 15 bases between the two ends. There are 16 residues in the CDR3. The V gene's germline CDR1 is SEHNR and CDR2 FQNEAQ (reference sequence). The CDR3: CASSPVGGKSNQPQHF. The DNA for the CDR3 is TGTGCCAGCAGCCCGGTGGGGGGGAAGAGCAATCAGCCCCAGCATTTT.

The V and J genes are TRBV18 and TRBJ1-3; D is possibly TRBD1 (5 bases). The CDR3 runs to 15 residues. V lost 6 bases and J lost 0, with 12 bases in between. Germline V gives CDR1 KGHSH, CDR2 LQKENI. CDR3 sequence (DNA): TGTGCCAGCTCCACGACAGCCAGCTCTGGAAACACCATATATTTT. Translation gives CASSTTASSGNTIYF. Using reference TRBV18 and TRBJ1-3 for the parts outside the CDR3, the full variable domain is NAGVMQNPRHLVRRRGQEARLRCSPMKGHSHVYWYRQLPEEGLKFMVYLQKENIIDESGMPKERFSAEFPKEGPSILRIQQVVRGDSAAYFCASSTTASSGNTIYFGEGSWLTVV.

The chain links TRBV9 to TRBJ1-5; a possible D gene is TRBD1 (6 bases). Trimming left V 0 bases short and J 7 bases short, with 8 bases between. The length of the CDR3 is 13 residues. The germline gives CDR1 SGDLS, CDR2 YYNGEE. CDR3 sequence reads: CASSVDQGQPQHF. The CDR3 nucleotides read TGTGCCAGCAGCGTAGACCAGGGGCAGCCCCAGCATTTT.

The chain combines TRBV7-2 with TRBJ2-2; 8 nucleotides align to TRBD1. Losses at the gene ends were 5 bases for V and 6 bases for J; bases not matched to a gene: 8. The CDR3 is made up of 15 amino acids. CDR1 is SGHTA and CDR2 is FQGNSA in the germline V gene. The CDR3 reads CASSPDRGYSGELFF. The DNA for the CDR3 is TGTGCCAGCAGCCCCGACAGGGGTTATTCCGGGGAGCTGTTTTTT. The full variable domain, completed using reference TRBV7-2 and TRBJ2-2, is GAGVSQSPSNKVTEKGKDVELRCDPISGHTALYWYRQSLGQGLEFLIYFQGNSAPDKSGLPSDRFSAERTGGSVSTLTIQRTQQEDSAVYLCASSPDRGYSGELFFGEGSRLTVL.

This clone was seen a handful of times. The J gene is TRBJ2-3, the V gene TRBV7-8; 7 bases map to TRBD2. The CDR3 has 17 residues. In germline, CDR1 is SGHVS, CDR2 FQNEAQ. The J segment lost 1 base and the V segment lost 4 bases, leaving 11 bases of the junction unmatched. CDR3 sequence (DNA): TGTGCCAGCAGCTCTTGGACTAGTAGTGGGGGCACAGATACGCAGTATTTT. Translated: CASSSWTSSGGTDTQYF.

This clone has a handful of counts. The chain uses TRBV28 and TRBJ1-1, with 8 nucleotides matching TRBD1. The CDR3 runs to 15 residues. Germline CDR1 MDHEN, CDR2 SYDVKM. J gave up 2 bases and V 8 bases, and 10 bases lay outside the gene matches. The CDR3 reads CASGLGQADNTEAFF. CDR3 coding DNA: TGTGCCAGCGGGTTGGGACAGGCGGATAACACTGAAGCTTTCTTT.

This clone was seen a few times. V and J are TRBV5-1 and TRBJ1-2, with D maybe TRBD1 (5 bases). CDR1 and CDR2 (germline): SGHRS, YFSETQ. V was trimmed by 7 bases and J by 4 bases, leaving 17 bases between them. The CDR3 runs 14 residues. The CDR3 region is CASRADSQPYGYTF. CDR3 DNA sequence: TGCGCCAGCCGAGCTGACAGTCAGCCCTATGGCTACACCTTC.

The V call is TRBV7-9, the J call TRBJ1-1; D is possibly TRBD1 (6 bases). The V end lost 1 base, the J end lost 4 bases, and 10 bases lay between the germline ends. CDR3 length: 14 amino acids. CDR1 and CDR2 (germline): SEHNR, FQNEAQ (reference sequence). This CDR3 is CASSLVSGVTEAFF. The CDR3 DNA is TGTGCCAGCAGCTTAGTTTCAGGGGTCACTGAAGCTTTCTTT.

The rearrangement links TRBV5-4 to TRBJ2-1; possibly TRBD2 for D (5 bases). This CDR3 has 14 residues. V dropped 8 bases and J dropped 5 bases, with 17 bases sitting between them. The germline V gene encodes CDR1 SGHNT and CDR2 YYREEE (reference sequence). The CDR3 nucleotides are TGTGCCAGGCTACCCTACCCTAGCCACAATGAGCAGTTCTTC. Translating it yields CARLPYPSHNEQFF. The full variable domain, its missing parts supplied by reference TRBV5-4 and TRBJ2-1, is ETGVTQSPTHLIKTRGQQVTLRCSSQSGHNTVSWYQQALGQGPQFIFQYYREEENGRGNFPPRFSGLQFPNYSSELNVNALELDDSALYLCARLPYPSHNEQFFGPGTRLTVL.

This clone was counted a few times. The chain has TRBV11-2 and TRBJ2-7, with 8 positions matching TRBD2. The CDR3 consists of 15 residues. The germline CDR1 and CDR2 sequences are SGHAT and FQNNGV. Trimming cost V 5 bases and J 3 bases; bases outside gene matches: 9. The CDR3 sequence is CASSQGTGTSYEQYF. The CDR3 bases are TGTGCCAGCAGCCAGGGTACCGGGACTAGCTACGAGCAGTACTTC.

V gene TRBV5-1 combines with J gene TRBJ2-7; 12 bases are shared with TRBD2. Germline CDR1 SGHRS, CDR2 YFSETQ. V lost 4 bases, J lost 3 bases, and 8 bases stayed unmatched. The CDR3 runs to 16 residues. This chain's CDR3 is CASSLPTSGSRYEQYF. The DNA of the CDR3 is TGCGCCAGCAGCCTTCCGACTAGCGGGAGTCGCTACGAGCAGTACTTC.

The V gene is TRBV4-1, the J gene TRBJ2-3; 8 bases fit TRBD2. The CDR3 totals 18 residues. Germline V gene lookup returns CDR1 MGHRA and CDR2 YSYEKL. V was pared by 1 base and J by 1 base, with 10 bases of the junction left unmatched. In nucleotides, the CDR3 is TGCGCCAGCAGCCAAGGTCCCTTCGGAGCGGGAGGCACAGATACGCAGTATTTT. Protein: CASSQGPFGAGGTDTQYF.

This clone showed up just once. J is TRBJ2-6 and V is TRBV5-1; D is unclear. V was cut by 0 bases and J by 1 base, with 14 bases left in between. Germline assignment: CDR1 SGHRS and CDR2 YFSETQ. The CDR3 runs 18 residues. The CDR3 sequence is CASSLAPSLVSGANVLTF. The CDR3 nucleotides read TGCGCCAGCAGCTTGGCCCCTTCCCTAGTATCTGGGGCCAACGTCCTGACTTTC.

In its sample, this clone was seen a few times. V is TRBV7-9 and J is TRBJ2-7, with a weak D call TRBD1 (6 bases). This CDR3 is 13 amino acids long. The ends were cut back, 8 bases at V and 0 bases at J, with 11 bases in the middle. Germline V gene sequence: CDR1 SEHNR, CDR2 FQNEAQ (reference sequence). The CDR3 spells CASLQGISYEQYF. The DNA for the CDR3 is TGTGCCAGCCTGCAGGGGATCTCCTACGAGCAGTACTTC.

This clone has only a few counts. The J gene is TRBJ1-1, the V gene TRBV10-3; 7 bases match TRBD1. J was trimmed by 7 bases and V by 3 bases; bases with no gene match: 8. The CDR3 sequence is 14 residues long. CDR1 is ENHRY, CDR2 SYGVKD, per germline. The CDR3 protein is CAISELQGTSEAFF. The CDR3, as DNA: TGTGCCATCAGTGAACTACAGGGGACGAGTGAAGCTTTCTTT.

The chain has TRBV27 and TRBJ1-2; the D gene is possibly TRBD1 (5 bases). Per germline, CDR1 MNHEY and CDR2 SMNVEV (reference sequence). Trimming pared 5 bases from V and 4 bases from J, leaving 20 bases between. This CDR3 contains 16 residues. The CDR3 region is CASSQTTATFAYGYTF. The DNA for the CDR3 is TGTGCCAGCAGTCAAACGACAGCGACGTTCGCCTATGGCTACACCTTC.

J is TRBJ2-1 and V is TRBV4-2, with TRBD2 as a possible D gene (6 bases). V lost 1 base and J 3 bases, leaving 13 bases between the germline ends. CDR1 LGHNA and CDR2 YNFKEQ come from the germline V gene. This CDR3 has 16 residues. The DNA for the CDR3 is TGTGCCAGCAGCCAAGGGGACTCCCTCTTCTACAATGAGCAGTTCTTC. It encodes CASSQGDSLFYNEQFF.

This clone was seen a few times. The genes are TRBV7-9 and TRBJ2-3, with D possibly being TRBD2 (6 bases). Trimming pared 10 bases from V and 3 bases from J, leaving 11 bases between. The CDR3 totals 12 residues. Germline V gene lookup returns CDR1 SEHNR and CDR2 FQNEAQ (reference sequence). The CDR3 nucleotides are TGTGCCATTCCCCGGGGGACAGATACGCAGTATTTT. Protein sequence: CAIPRGTDTQYF.

V and J are TRBV29-1 and TRBJ1-5; D remains unclear. The ends were cut back, 5 bases at V and 0 bases at J, with 11 bases in the middle. The CDR3 has 14 amino acids. CDR1 SQVTM and CDR2 ANQGSEA come from the germline V gene. CDR3 amino acids: CSVNTENSNQPQHF. DNA of the CDR3: TGCAGCGTTAATACAGAAAATAGCAATCAGCCCCAGCATTTT.

The chain uses TRBV19 and TRBJ2-5, with TRBD1 matching 8 bases. Trimming cost V 5 bases and J 2 bases; bases outside gene matches: 19. The germline gives CDR1 LNHDA, CDR2 SQIVND (reference sequence). This CDR3 region has 19 residues. CDR3 loop: CASSRTGKEGTPDQETQYF. CDR3 nucleotide sequence: TGTGCCAGTAGTCGGACAGGGAAAGAAGGAACACCCGATCAAGAGACCCAGTACTTC.

This clone was counted only a few times. The chain uses TRBV6-1 and TRBJ2-7; D not resolved. Trimming left V 2 bases short and J 3 bases short, with 5 bases between. Germline V gives CDR1 MNHNS, CDR2 SASEGT. The CDR3 runs to 12 residues. The CDR3 protein is CASSELRYEQYF. The CDR3 DNA follows: TGTGCCAGCAGTGAATTGCGCTACGAGCAGTACTTC.

This chain connects TRBV27 to TRBJ2-4; the match to TRBD1 covers 8 bases. J gave up 8 bases and V 6 bases, and 12 bases lay outside the gene matches. The CDR3 consists of 15 residues. Germline V gives CDR1 MNHEY, CDR2 SMNVEV (reference sequence). CDR3 in DNA: TGTGCCAGCAGGAGACGACCGACAGGGGCAGACATTCAGTACTTC. This encodes CASRRRPTGADIQYF.

This chain joins TRBV7-3 and TRBJ2-1, with 10 bases aligning to TRBD2. Germline-derived CDR1 and CDR2 are SGHTA and FQGTGA. V was pared by 3 bases and J by 9 bases, with 5 bases of the junction left unmatched. The CDR3 spans 14 residues. The CDR3 sequence is CASSLPSGSGEQFF. The CDR3 nucleotides are TGTGCCAGCAGCTTGCCTAGCGGGAGCGGTGAGCAGTTCTTC.

This clone was counted only a few times. The V call is TRBV11-2, the J call TRBJ2-5; 10 nucleotides align to TRBD1. The ends lost 5 bases at V and 4 bases at J; junction bases unmatched: 7. This CDR3 is built from 15 residues. Germline V gene lookup returns CDR1 SGHAT and CDR2 FQNNGV. Here the CDR3 reads CASSPNGDRGETQYF. In DNA, the CDR3 is TGTGCCAGCAGCCCGAACGGGGACAGGGGAGAGACCCAGTACTTC.